The T cell receptor (beta chain) described here comes from a study of T cells in Graves' hyperthyroidism and ophthalmopathy. The authors obtained PBMCs from over 7.5 ml of fresh peripheral blood. RNA transcripts provided the source from which TCR beta CDR3 regions were amplified. Primed by the HTBI set, a first-round RT-PCR was run on the TCR CDR3. A single record per CDR3 protein comes from TCRdb applying MiXCR to the multiplex PCR reads. The sample shows approximately 710,000 distinct CDR3 sequences, 15% to 20% of them seen only once. About this clonotype itself: The antigen remains unidentified.

Findings and limits, study-wide: Clonotypes that were expanded in thyroid above 0.001 mostly appeared in blood too. Before onset, by a median of around 6.1 months, the model predicted ophthalmopathy. From stable hyperthyroidism, ophthalmopathy was set apart by a 13 V-J model.

The sequencing input was blood. The sequence was obtained from a man aged 50 or older with Graves' hyperthyroidism.

CDR3 residues: CASSQAERNEQYF. CDR3 coding DNA: TGTGCCAGCAGCCAAGCGGAAAGAAACGAGCAGTACTTC. The V and J genes are TRBV3-1 and TRBJ2-7; D call uncertain. The germline V and J ends were trimmed by 1 base and 5 bases, with 9 bases remaining between them. The CDR3 is 13 residues long. Per germline, CDR1 LGHDT and CDR2 YNNKEL (reference sequence).